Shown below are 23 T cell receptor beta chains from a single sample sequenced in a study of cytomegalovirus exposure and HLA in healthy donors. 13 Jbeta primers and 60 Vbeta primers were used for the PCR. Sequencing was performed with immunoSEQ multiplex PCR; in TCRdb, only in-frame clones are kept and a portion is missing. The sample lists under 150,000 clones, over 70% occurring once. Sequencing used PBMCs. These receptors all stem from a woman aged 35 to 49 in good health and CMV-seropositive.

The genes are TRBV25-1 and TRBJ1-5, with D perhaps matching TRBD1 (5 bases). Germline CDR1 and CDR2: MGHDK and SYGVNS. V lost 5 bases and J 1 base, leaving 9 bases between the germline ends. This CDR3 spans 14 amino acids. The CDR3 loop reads CASSRDRSNQPQHF. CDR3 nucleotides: TGTGCCAGCAGTAGAGACAGAAGCAATCAGCCCCAGCATTTT.

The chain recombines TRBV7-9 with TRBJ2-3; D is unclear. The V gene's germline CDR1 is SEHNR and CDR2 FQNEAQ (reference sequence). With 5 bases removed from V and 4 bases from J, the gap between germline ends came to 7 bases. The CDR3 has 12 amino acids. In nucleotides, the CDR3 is TGTGCCAGCAGCCTTGACTCAGATACGCAGTATTTT. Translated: CASSLDSDTQYF.

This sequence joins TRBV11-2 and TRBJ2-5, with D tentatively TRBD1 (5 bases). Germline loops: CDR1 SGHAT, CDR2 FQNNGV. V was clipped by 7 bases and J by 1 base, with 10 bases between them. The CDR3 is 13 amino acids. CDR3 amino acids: CASNPTVQETQYF. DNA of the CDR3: TGTGCCAGCAACCCGACAGTCCAAGAGACCCAGTACTTC.

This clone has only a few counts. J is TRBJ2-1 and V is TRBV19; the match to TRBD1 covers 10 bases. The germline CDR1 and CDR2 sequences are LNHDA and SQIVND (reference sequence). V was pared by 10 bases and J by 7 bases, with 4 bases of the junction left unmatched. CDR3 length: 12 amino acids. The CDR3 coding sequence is TGTGCCATTTCGGACAGGGGGAATGAGCAGTTCTTC. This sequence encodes CAISDRGNEQFF. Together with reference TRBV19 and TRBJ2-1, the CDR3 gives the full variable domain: DGGITQSPKYLFRKEGQNVTLSCEQNLNHDAMYWYRQDPGQGLRLIYYSQIVNDFQKGDIAEGYSVSREKKESFPLTVTSAQKNPTAFYLCAISDRGNEQFFGPGTRLTVL.

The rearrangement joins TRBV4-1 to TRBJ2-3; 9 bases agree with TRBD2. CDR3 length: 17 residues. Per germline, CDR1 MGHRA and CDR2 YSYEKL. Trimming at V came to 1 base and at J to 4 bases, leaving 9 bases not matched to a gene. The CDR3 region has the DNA TGCGCCAGCAGCCAAGGATGGGGCGGGGGGGCAGCAGATACGCAGTATTTT. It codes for CASSQGWGGGAADTQYF.

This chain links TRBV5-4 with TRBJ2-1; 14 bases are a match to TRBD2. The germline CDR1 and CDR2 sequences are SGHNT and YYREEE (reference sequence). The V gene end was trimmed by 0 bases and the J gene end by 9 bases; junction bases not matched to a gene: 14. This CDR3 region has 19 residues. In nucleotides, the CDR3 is TGTGCCAGCAGCTTGGCCGCCCAAAAGACTAGCGGGGGGGTAATTGAGCAGTTCTTC. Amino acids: CASSLAAQKTSGGVIEQFF.

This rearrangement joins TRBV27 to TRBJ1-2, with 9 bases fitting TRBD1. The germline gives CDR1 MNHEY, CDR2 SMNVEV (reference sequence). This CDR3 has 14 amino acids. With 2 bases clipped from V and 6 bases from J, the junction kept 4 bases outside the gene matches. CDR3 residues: CASSLKGQGDGYTF. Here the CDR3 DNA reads TGTGCCAGCAGTTTAAAGGGACAGGGTGATGGCTACACCTTC.

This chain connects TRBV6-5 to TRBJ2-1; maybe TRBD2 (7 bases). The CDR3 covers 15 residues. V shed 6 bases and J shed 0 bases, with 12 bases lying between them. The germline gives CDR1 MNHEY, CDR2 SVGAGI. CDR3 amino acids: CASSQGGGSYNEQFF. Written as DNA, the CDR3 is TGTGCCAGCAGCCAGGGAGGGGGCTCCTACAATGAGCAGTTCTTC.

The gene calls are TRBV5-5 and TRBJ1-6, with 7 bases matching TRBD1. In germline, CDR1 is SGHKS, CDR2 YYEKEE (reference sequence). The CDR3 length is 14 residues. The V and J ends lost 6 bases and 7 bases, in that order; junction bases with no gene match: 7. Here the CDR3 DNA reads TGTGCCAGCACCCTGGGGACAGCGAATTCACCCCTCCACTTT. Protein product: CASTLGTANSPLHF. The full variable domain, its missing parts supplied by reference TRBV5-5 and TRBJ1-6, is DAGVTQSPTHLIKTRGQQVTLRCSPISGHKSVSWYQQVLGQGPQFIFQYYEKEERGRGNFPDRFSARQFPNYSSELNVNALLLGDSALYLCASTLGTANSPLHFGNGTRLTVT.

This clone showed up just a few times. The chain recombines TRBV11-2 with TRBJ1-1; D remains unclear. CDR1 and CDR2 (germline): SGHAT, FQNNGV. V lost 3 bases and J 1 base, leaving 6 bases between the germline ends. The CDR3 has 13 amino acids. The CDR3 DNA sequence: TGTGCCAGCAGCTTGATCAGGAACACTGAAGCTTTCTTT. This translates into CASSLIRNTEAFF.

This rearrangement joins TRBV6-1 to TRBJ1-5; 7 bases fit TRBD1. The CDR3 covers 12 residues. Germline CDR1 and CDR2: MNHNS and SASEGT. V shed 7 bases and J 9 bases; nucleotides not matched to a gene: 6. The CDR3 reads CASKGQFWPQHF. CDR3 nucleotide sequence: TGTGCCAGCAAGGGACAGTTTTGGCCCCAGCATTTT.

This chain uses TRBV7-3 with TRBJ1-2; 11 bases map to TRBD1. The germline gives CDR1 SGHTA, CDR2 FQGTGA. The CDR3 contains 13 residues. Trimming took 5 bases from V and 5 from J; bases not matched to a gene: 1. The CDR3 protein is CASSGTGGYGYTF. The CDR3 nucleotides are TGTGCCAGCAGCGGGACAGGGGGATATGGCTACACCTTC.

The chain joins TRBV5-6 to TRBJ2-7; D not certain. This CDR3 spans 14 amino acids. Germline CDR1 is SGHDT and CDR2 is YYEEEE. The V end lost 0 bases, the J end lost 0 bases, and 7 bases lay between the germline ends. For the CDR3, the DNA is TGTGCCAGCAGCTTGGGGCCCAGCTCCTACGAGCAGTACTTC. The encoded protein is CASSLGPSSYEQYF.

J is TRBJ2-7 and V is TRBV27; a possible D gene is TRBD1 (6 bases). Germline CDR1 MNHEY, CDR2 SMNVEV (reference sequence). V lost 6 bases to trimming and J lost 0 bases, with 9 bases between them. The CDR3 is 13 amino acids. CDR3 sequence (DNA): TGTGCCAGCAGAAGGACAGTCTCCTACGAGCAGTACTTC. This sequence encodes CASRRTVSYEQYF.

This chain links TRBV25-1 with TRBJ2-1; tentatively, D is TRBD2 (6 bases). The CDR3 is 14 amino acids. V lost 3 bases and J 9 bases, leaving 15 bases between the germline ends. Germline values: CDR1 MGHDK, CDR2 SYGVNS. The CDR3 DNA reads TGTGCCAGCAGTGACCTCCCCCGGGGAGGTGAGCAGTTCTTC. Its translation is CASSDLPRGGEQFF.

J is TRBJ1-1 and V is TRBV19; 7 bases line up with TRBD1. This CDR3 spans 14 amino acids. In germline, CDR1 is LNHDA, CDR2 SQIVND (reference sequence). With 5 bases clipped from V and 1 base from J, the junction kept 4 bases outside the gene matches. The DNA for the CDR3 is TGTGCCAGTAGTGTGGACAGGTGGAACACTGAAGCTTTCTTT. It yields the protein CASSVDRWNTEAFF.

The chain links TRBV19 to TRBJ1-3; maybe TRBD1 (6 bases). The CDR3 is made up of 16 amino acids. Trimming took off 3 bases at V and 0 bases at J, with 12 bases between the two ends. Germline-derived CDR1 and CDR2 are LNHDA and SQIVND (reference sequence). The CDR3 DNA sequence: TGTGCCAGTAGTATTGGGGGGGCCCTCTCTGGAAACACCATATATTTT. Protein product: CASSIGGALSGNTIYF.

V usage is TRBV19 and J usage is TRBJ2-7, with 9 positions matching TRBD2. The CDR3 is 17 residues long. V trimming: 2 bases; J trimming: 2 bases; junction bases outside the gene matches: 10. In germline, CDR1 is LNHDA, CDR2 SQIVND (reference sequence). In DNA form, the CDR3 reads TGTGCCAGTAGTATATCTACGGGGTCTAGCGGGGCCTACGAGCAGTACTTC. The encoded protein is CASSISTGSSGAYEQYF.

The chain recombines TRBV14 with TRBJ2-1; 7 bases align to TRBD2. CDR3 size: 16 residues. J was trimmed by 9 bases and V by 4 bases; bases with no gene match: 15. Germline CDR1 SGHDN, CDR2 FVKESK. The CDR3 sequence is CASSPDASTSASEQFF. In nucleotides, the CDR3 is TGTGCCAGCAGCCCAGACGCCTCTACTAGCGCAAGTGAGCAGTTCTTC.

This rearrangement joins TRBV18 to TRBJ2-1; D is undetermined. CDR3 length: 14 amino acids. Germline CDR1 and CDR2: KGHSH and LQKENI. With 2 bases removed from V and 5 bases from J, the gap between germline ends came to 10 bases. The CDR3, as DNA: TGTGCCAGCTCACCAGATCTCGCGAACAATGAGCAGTTCTTC. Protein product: CASSPDLANNEQFF.

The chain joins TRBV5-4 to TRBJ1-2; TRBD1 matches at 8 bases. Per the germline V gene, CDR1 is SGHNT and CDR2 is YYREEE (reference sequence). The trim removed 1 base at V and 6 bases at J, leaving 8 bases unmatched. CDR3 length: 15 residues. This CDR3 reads CASSLPETGAHGYTF. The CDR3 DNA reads TGTGCCAGCAGCTTGCCAGAGACAGGGGCCCATGGCTACACCTTC.

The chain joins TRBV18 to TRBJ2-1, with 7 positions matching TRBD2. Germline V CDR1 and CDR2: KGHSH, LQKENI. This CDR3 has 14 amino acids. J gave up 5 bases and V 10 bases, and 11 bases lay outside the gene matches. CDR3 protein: CATAPGGRDNEQFF. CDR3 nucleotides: TGTGCCACCGCGCCGGGGGGTCGAGACAATGAGCAGTTCTTC.

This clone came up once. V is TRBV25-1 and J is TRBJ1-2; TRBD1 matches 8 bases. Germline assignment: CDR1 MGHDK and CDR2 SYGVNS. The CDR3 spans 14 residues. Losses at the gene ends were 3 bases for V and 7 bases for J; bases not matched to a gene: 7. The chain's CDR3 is CASSEGTGGSGYTF. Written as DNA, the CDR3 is TGTGCCAGCAGTGAGGGCACAGGGGGAAGTGGCTACACCTTC.